What follows describes a single TCR beta chain. Its antigen is unidentified. PCR involved 60 Vbeta and 13 Jbeta primers. Generated by immunoSEQ multiplex PCR, the TCRdb table keeps only in-frame clones and is missing some. This sample has under 200,000 clones, with over 75% found just once. This record belongs to a study of cytomegalovirus exposure and HLA in healthy donors. Study results and limitations: Per published reports, the classifier diagnosed cytomegalovirus status with high specificity and sensitivity.

Sequencing used PBMCs. The receptor was derived from a middle-aged man in good health and CMV-seronegative.

Here the CDR3 DNA reads TGTGCCTGGGCCAGGGAGGGTACCGGGGAGCTGTTTTTT. The encoded protein is CAWAREGTGELFF. The chain joins TRBV30 to TRBJ2-2; 7 nucleotides line up with TRBD2. This CDR3 comprises 13 residues. Germline V gene lookup returns CDR1 GTSNPN and CDR2 SVGIG (reference sequence). The junction had 5 bases not matched to a gene; V was cut back by 5 bases and J by 5 bases. The full variable domain, rest sourced from reference TRBV30 and TRBJ2-2, is SQTIHQWPATLVQPVGSPLSLECTVEGTSNPNLYWYRQAAGRGLQLLFYSVGIGQISSEVPQNLSASRPQDRQFILSSKKLLLSDSGFYLCAWAREGTGELFFGEGSRLTVL.